This passage covers 3 T cell receptor beta chains from one sample sequenced in a study of blood T cells in healthy people across ages. The authors ran a second PCR of about 6 to 11 cycles using a sample-barcoded 5' primer and a J-beta primer mix. Each CDR3 protein is one row after TCRdb ran MiXCR on the 5' RACE reads. Seen here are around 1.5 million distinct CDR3 sequences, around 39% observed once, and the top ten hold 7% to 9%. Input material: blood. These receptors came from a woman younger than 30 in good health.

This sequence joins TRBV20-1 and TRBJ2-4; D may be TRBD2 (5 bases). The closer fit of TRBJ2-7 to the DNA end suggests the J call may be wrong. Germline V gene data show CDR1 as DFQATT and CDR2 as SNEGSKA (reference sequence). This CDR3 spans 13 amino acids. CDR3 sequence (DNA): TGCAGTGCTAGTCCCCGGGATCGCTACGAGCAGTACTTC. Encoded protein: CSASPRDRYEQYF.

This chain connects TRBV7-2 to TRBJ2-1, with 10 bases matching TRBD2. Germline V gene lookup returns CDR1 SGHTA and CDR2 FQGNSA. The CDR3 has 16 amino acids. Germline trimming cut 3 bases from V and 3 bases from J; bases unmatched to any gene: 5. CDR3 in amino acids: CASSLASGSFYNEQFF. The CDR3 region has the DNA TGTGCCAGCAGCTTGGCTAGCGGGAGTTTCTACAATGAGCAGTTCTTC.

The V call is TRBV4-2, the J call TRBJ2-7; no definite D call. Germline CDR1 reads LGHNA; CDR2 reads YNFKEQ. The CDR3 covers 15 residues. V was pared by 1 base and J by 2 bases, with 12 bases between. The CDR3 sequence is CASSQAWSQTYEQYF. CDR3 DNA: TGTGCCAGCAGCCAAGCCTGGTCCCAGACCTACGAGCAGTACTTC.